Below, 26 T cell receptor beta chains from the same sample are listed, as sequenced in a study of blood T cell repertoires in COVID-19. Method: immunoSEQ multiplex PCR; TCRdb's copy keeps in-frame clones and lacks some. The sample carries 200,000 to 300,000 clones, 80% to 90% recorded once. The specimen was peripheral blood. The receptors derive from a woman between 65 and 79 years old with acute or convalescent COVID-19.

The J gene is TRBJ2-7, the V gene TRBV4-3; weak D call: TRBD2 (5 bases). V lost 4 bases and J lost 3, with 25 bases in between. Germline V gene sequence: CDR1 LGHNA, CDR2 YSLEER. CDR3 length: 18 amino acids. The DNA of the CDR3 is TGCGCCAGCAGCCCTTATACAAACCTCGGGGAAAGATTCTACGAGCAGTACTTC. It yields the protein CASSPYTNLGERFYEQYF.

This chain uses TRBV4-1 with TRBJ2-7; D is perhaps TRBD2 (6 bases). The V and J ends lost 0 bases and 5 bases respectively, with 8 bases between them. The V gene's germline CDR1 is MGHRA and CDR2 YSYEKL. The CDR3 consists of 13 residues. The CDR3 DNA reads TGCGCCAGCAGCCAAGATCCGGGGGACGAGCAGTACTTC. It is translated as CASSQDPGDEQYF.

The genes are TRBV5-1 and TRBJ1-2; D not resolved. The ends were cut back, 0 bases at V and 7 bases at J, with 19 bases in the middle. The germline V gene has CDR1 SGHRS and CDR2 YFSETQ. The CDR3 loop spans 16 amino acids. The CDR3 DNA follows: TGCGCCAGCAGCTTGGAACCTAGCATGCTAAAGGGTGGCTACACCTTC. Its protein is CASSLEPSMLKGGYTF.

CDR3 residues: CASSRTSGETQYF. For the CDR3, the DNA is TGTGCCAGCAGCAGAACTAGCGGGGAGACCCAGTACTTC. The J gene is TRBJ2-5, the V gene TRBV11-2; TRBD2 aligns across 9 bases. CDR1 is SGHAT, CDR2 FQNNGV, per germline. With V trimmed by 5 bases and J by 5 bases, 3 bases remained unmatched. CDR3 length: 13 amino acids. Using reference TRBV11-2 and TRBJ2-5 for the parts outside the CDR3, the full variable domain is EAGVAQSPRYKIIEKRQSVAFWCNPISGHATLYWYQQILGQGPKLLIQFQNNGVVDDSQLPKDRFSAERLKGVDSTLKIQPAKLEDSAVYLCASSRTSGETQYFGPGTRLLVL.

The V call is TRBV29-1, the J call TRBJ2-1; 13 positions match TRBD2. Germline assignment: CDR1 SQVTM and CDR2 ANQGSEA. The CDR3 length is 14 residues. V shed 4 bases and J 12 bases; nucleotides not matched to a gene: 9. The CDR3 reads CSVASGTSGVVQFF. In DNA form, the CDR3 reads TGCAGCGTTGCGTCCGGGACTAGCGGGGTAGTGCAGTTCTTC.

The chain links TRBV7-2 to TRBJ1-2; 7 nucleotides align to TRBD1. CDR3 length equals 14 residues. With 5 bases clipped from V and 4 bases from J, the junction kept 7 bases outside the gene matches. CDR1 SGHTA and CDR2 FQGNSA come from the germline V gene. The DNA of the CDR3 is TGTGCCAGCAGCCTTGACAGGGCGGGCTATGGCTACACCTTC. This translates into CASSLDRAGYGYTF.

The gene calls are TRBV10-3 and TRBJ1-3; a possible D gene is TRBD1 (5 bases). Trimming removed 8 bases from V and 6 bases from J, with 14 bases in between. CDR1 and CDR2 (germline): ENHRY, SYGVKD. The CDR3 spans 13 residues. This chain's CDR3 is CAIGEGKANTIYF. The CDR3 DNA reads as TGTGCCATCGGGGAGGGGAAGGCAAACACCATATATTTT.

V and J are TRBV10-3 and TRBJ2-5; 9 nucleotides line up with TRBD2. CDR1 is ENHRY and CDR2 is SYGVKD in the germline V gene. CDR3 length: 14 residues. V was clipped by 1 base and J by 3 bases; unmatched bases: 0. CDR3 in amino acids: CAISELAGEETQYF. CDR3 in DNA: TGTGCCATCAGTGAGTTAGCGGGGGAAGAGACCCAGTACTTC.

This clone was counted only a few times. The CDR3 DNA reads TGTGCCAGCTCACCACCGGGGACAGACTATGGCTACACCTTC. Translated: CASSPPGTDYGYTF. V and J are TRBV18 and TRBJ1-2, with 7 bases matching TRBD1. The V segment lost 0 bases and the J segment 3 bases; nucleotides outside the gene matches: 1. The CDR3 loop spans 14 amino acids. Germline CDR1 reads KGHSH; CDR2 reads LQKENI.

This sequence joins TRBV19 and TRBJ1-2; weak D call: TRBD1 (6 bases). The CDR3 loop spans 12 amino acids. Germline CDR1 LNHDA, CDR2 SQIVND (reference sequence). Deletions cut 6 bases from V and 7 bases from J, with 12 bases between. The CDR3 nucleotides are TGTGCCAGTAGACTCAGGGGTGGTGGCTACACCTTC. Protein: CASRLRGGGYTF.

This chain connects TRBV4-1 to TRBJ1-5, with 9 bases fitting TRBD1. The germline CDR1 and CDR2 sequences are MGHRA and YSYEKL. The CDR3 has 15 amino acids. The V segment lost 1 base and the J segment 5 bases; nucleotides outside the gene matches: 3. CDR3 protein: CASSQAGQGYQPQHF. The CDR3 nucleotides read TGCGCCAGCAGCCAAGCGGGACAGGGCTATCAGCCCCAGCATTTT.

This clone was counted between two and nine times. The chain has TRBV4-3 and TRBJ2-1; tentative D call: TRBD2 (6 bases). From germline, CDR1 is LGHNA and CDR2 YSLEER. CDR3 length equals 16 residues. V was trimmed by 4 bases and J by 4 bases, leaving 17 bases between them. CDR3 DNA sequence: TGCGCCAGCAGCCCGCAGCGGGCACTCTCTTACAATGAGCAGTTCTTC. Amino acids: CASSPQRALSYNEQFF.

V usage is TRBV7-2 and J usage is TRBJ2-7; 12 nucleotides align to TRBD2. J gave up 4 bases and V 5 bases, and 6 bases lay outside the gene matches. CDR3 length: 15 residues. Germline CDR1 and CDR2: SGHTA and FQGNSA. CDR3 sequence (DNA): TGTGCCAGCAGCACCACTAGCGGGGGGTTGTACGAGCAGTACTTC. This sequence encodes CASSTTSGGLYEQYF.

Here the CDR3 reads CASSLHGGGLDTQYF. The CDR3, as DNA: TGCGCCAGCAGCCTACACGGGGGGGGCCTAGATACGCAGTATTTT. The chain combines TRBV5-1 with TRBJ2-3; 8 nucleotides line up with TRBD2. With V trimmed by 4 bases and J by 5 bases, 9 bases remained unmatched. The CDR3 is 15 amino acids. The germline gives CDR1 SGHRS, CDR2 YFSETQ.

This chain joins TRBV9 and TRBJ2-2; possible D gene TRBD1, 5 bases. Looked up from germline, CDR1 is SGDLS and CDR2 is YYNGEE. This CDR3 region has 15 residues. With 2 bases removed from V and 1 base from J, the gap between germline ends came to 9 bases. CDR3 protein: CASSVITGNTGELFF. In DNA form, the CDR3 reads TGTGCCAGCAGCGTCATAACAGGGAACACCGGGGAGCTGTTTTTT.

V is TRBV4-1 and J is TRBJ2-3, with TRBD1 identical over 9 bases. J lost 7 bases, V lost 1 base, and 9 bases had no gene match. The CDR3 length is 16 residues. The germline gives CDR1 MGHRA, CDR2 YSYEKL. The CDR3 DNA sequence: TGCGCCAGCAGCCAAGGGGGCCGACAGGGGGTTCATACGCAGTATTTT. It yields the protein CASSQGGRQGVHTQYF.

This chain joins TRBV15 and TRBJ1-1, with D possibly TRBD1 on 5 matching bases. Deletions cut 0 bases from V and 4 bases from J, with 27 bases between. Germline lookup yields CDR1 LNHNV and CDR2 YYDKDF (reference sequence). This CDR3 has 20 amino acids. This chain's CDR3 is CATSRDNGGDRGRWATEAFF. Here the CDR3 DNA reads TGTGCCACCAGCAGAGATAATGGCGGCGACAGAGGACGGTGGGCCACTGAAGCTTTCTTT.

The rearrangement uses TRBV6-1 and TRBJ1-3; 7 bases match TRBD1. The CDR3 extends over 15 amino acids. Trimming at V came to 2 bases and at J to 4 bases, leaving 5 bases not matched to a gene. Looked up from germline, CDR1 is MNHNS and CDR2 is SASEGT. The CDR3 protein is CASSEMTGRGNTIYF. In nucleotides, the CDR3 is TGTGCCAGCAGTGAAATGACAGGGAGAGGAAACACCATATATTTT.

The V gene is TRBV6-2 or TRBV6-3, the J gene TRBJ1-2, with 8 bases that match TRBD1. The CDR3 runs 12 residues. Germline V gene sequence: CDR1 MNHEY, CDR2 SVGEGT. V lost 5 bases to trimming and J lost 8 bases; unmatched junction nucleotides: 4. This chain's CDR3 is CASSRTGQGYTF. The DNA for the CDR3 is TGTGCCAGCAGTCGGACAGGGCAAGGCTACACCTTC.

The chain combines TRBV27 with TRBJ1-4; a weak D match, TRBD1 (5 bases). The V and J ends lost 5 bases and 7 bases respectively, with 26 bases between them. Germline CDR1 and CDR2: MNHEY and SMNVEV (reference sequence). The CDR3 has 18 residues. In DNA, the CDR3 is TGTGCCAGCAGTCCAAAAATCGGACAATTGGGGTTGGGTGAAAAACTGTTTTTT. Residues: CASSPKIGQLGLGEKLFF. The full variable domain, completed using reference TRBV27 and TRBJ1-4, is EAQVTQNPRYLITVTGKKLTVTCSQNMNHEYMSWYRQDPGLGLRQIYYSMNVEVTDKGDVPEGYKVSRKEKRNFPLILESPSPNQTSLYFCASSPKIGQLGLGEKLFFGSGTQLSVL.

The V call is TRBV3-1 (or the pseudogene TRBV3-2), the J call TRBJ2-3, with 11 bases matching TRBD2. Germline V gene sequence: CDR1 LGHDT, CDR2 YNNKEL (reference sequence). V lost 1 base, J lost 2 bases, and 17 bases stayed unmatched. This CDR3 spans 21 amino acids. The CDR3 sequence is CASSQAPKTSGETPYTDTQYF. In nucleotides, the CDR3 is TGTGCCAGCAGCCAAGCCCCAAAGACTAGCGGGGAGACACCCTACACAGATACGCAGTATTTT.

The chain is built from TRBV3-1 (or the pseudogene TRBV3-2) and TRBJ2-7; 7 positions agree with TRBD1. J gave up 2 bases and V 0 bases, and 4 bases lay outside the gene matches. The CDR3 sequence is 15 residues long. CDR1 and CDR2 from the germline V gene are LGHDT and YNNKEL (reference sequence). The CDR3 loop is CASSQETGAPYEQYF. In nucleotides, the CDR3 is TGTGCCAGCAGCCAAGAAACAGGGGCGCCCTACGAGCAGTACTTC.

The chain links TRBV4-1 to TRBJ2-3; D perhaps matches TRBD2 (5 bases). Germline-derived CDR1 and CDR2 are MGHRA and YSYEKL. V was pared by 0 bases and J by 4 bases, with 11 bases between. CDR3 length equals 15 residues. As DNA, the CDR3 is TGCGCCAGCAGCCAAGATAGGCTAGCCGCAGATACGCAGTATTTT. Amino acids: CASSQDRLAADTQYF.

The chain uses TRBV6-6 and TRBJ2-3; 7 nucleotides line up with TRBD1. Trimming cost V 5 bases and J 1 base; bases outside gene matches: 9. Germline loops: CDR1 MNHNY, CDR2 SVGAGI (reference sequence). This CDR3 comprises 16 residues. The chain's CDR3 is CASSTNRGRGTDTQYF. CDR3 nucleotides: TGTGCCAGCAGTACAAACAGGGGAAGGGGCACAGATACGCAGTATTTT.

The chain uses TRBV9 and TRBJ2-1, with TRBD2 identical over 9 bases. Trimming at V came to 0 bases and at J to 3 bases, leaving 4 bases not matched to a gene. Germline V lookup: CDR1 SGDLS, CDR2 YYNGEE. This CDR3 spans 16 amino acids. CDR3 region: CASSVGPSGVYNEQFF. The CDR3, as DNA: TGTGCCAGCAGCGTAGGTCCTAGCGGGGTCTACAATGAGCAGTTCTTC.

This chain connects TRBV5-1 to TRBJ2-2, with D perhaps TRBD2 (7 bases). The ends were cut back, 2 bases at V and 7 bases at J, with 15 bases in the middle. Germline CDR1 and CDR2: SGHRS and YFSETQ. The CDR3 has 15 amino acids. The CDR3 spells CASSLPRGGIGELFF. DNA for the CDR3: TGCGCCAGCAGCTTACCTAGGGGGGGCATCGGGGAGCTGTTTTTT.